This section outlines one T cell receptor (beta chain) sequence together with its context. This clonotype has a handful of counts. This clone's antigen is unknown. Base qualities are missing; no much larger clone stands one base away. V is cut back by 3 bases and J by 0 bases, with 2 bases in the junction unmatched. CDR1 and CDR2, per the germline V gene, are SGHRS and YFSETQ. The CDR3 numbers 15 residues from cysteine through phenylalanine. The DNA shown is the 45-base CDR3, in frame from base 1. The data originate from a study of response to subunit inactivated influenza vaccine (dated by TCRdb to 2017 to 2018). In the study overall: Deep quantitative T cell receptor repertoire profiling was used in the study to track responses to a trivalent subunit inactivated influenza vaccine.

Broad study findings and their caveats: The authors suggested that each seasonal influenza vaccination may recruit only a limited number of new T cells.

The library was made by RT-PCR. Sequencer: Illumina HiSeq 2500. TCRdb handled the public reads itself, with Q25 trimming in fastp and clone calling in MiXCR, and kept productive beta chains. Records with the same CDR3 protein are collapsed into one entry carrying the most frequent genes and DNA. In this sample the table shows about 650,000 distinct CDR3 sequences, less than 20% of which occur a single time. Around a tenth of the sample goes to the ten largest clones. The chain is assembled from TRBV5-1 and TRBJ2-5, and 10 bases in between align with TRBD1. The sequence was obtained from a man aged 50-59 years who received an inactivated influenza vaccine. Donor details come from another sample of the same person, matched by shared clones. Sample: PBMCs from blood, taken about 11 days after vaccination. The base sequence is TGCGCCAGCAGCTGGGGACAGGGGTACCAAGAGACCCAGTACTTC. Its translation reads: CASSWGQGYQETQYF. The full variable domain, with segments outside the CDR3 supplied by the reference TRBV5-1 and TRBJ2-5 proteins, appears as KAGVTQTPRYLIKTRGQQVTLSCSPISGHRSVSWYQQTPGQGLQFLFEYFSETQRNKGNFPGRFSGRQFSNSRSEMNVSTLELGDSALYLCASSWGQGYQETQYFGPGTRLLVL.